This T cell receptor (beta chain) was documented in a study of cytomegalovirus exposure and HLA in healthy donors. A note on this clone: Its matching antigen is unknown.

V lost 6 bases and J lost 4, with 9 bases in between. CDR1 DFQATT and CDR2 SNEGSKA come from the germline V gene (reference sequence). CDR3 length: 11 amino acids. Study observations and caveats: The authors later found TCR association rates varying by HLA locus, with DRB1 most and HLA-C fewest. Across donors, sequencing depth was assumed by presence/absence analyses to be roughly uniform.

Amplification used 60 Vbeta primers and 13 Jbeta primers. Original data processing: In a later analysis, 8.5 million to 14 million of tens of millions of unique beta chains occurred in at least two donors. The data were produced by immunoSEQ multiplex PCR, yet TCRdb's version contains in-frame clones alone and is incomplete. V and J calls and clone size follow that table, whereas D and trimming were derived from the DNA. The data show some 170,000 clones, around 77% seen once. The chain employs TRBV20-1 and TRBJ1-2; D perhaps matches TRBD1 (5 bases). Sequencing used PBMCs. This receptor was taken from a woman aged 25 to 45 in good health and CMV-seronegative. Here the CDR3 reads CSARRGYGYTF. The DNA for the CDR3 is TGCAGTGCCCGTAGGGGCTATGGCTACACCTTC.